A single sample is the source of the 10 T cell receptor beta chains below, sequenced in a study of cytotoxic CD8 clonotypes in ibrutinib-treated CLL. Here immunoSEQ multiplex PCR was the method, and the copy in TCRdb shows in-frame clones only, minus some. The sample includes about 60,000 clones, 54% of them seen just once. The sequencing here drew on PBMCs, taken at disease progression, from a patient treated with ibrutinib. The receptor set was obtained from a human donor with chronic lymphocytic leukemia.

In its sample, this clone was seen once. Here the CDR3 reads CASSYSQGAYYGYTF. DNA for the CDR3: TGTGCCAGCAGTTACTCGCAGGGGGCTTACTATGGCTACACCTTC. The chain employs TRBV6-5 and TRBJ1-2; 8 bases match TRBD1. Germline lookup yields CDR1 MNHEY and CDR2 SVGAGI. J gave up 3 bases and V 0 bases, and 3 bases lay outside the gene matches. There are 15 residues in the CDR3.

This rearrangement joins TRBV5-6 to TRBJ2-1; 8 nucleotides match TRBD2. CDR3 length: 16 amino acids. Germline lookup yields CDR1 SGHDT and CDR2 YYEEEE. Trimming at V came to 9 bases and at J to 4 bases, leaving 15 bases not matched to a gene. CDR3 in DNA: TGTGCCACCCTCCTGTTTGGGCGGGGGGAGTACAATGAGCAGTTCTTC. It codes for CATLLFGRGEYNEQFF.

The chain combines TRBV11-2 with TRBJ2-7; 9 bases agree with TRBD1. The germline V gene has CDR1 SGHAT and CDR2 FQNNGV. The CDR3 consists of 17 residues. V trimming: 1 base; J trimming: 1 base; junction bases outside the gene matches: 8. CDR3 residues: CASSLAGTGTGSYEQYF. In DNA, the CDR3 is TGTGCCAGCAGCTTAGCGGGGACAGGGACTGGGTCCTACGAGCAGTACTTC.

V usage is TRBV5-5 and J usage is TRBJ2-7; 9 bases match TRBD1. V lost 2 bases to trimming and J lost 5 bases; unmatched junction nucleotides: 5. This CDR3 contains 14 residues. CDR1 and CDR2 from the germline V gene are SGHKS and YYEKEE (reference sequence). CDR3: CASSFGTGSHEQYF. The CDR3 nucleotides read TGTGCCAGCAGCTTCGGGACAGGGAGCCACGAGCAGTACTTC.

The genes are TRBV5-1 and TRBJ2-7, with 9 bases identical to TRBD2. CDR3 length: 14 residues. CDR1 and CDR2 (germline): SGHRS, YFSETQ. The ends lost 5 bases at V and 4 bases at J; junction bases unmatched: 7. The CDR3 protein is CASRNSGGRYEQYF. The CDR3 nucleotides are TGCGCCAGCAGGAACAGCGGGGGGAGATACGAGCAGTACTTC.

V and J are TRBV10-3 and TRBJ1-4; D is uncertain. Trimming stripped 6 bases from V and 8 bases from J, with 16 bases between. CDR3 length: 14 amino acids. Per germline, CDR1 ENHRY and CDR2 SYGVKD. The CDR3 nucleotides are TGTGCCATCAGCCCGGGCCGGGATGGCGAAAAACTGTTTTTT. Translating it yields CAISPGRDGEKLFF.

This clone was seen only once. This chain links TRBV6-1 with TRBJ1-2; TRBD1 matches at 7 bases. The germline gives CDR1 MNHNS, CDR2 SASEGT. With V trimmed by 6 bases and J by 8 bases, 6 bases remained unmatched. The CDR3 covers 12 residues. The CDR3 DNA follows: TGTGCCAGCAGGGATACAGGGGTCGGCTACACCTTC. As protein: CASRDTGVGYTF.

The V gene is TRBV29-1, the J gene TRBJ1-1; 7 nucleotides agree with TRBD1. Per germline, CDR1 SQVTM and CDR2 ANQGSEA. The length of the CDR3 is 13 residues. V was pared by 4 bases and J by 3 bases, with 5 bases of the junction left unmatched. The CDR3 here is CSVGRGQDTEAFF. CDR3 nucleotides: TGCAGCGTTGGTAGGGGGCAGGACACTGAAGCTTTCTTT.

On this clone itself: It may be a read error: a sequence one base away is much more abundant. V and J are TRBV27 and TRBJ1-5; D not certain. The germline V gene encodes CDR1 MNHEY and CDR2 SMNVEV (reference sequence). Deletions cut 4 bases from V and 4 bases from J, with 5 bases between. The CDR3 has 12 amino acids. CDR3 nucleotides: TGTGCCAGCAGTTCCGGGAATCAGCCCCAGCATTTT. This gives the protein CASSSGNQPQHF.

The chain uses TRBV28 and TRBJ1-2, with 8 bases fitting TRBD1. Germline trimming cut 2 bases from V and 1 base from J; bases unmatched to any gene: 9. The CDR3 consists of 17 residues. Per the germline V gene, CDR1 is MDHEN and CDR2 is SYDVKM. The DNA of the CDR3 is TGTGCCAGCAGTTTAGCCGGGACAGGACCGTTTAACTATGGCTACACCTTC. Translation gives CASSLAGTGPFNYGYTF.